This T cell receptor beta chain is from a study of graft-versus-host responses after intestinal transplantation. As for the study in general: Anti-thymocyte globulin served as induction for all recipients, who then took tacrolimus and steroids for about 3 years. Whole-study findings and limits: Maximum circulating GvH clone levels tracked with early post-transplant HvG decreases. Present in recipient marrow, GvH clones included some that appeared first in ileum or blood. Some patients had graft-donor T cell macrochimerism. In their allografts, the ratios of graft-versus-host to host-versus-graft T cell clones were high.

There are 18 residues in the CDR3. J was trimmed by 3 bases and V by 1 base; bases with no gene match: 12. Germline CDR1 and CDR2: SGHAT and FQDESV (reference sequence). As concerns this clone: Antigen unknown.

Produced via immunoSEQ multiplex PCR; TCRdb's table is partial and in-frame only. Counted here are roughly 97,000 clones, about 88% occurring once; the ten biggest clones make up approximately 0.97%. The chain is built from TRBV11-1 and TRBJ2-3; 8 nucleotides agree with TRBD1. The sample here was unstimulated CD4+ T cells sorted from spleen or lymph node cells, taken before intestinal transplant. The sequence was collected from a human donor who received an intestinal transplant. The CDR3, as DNA: TGTGCCAGCAGCTTAGATAGTAGGAGACAGGGGTTGACAGATACGCAGTATTTT. Amino acids: CASSLDSRRQGLTDTQYF.